Here is one TCR beta chain with its context. The sample comes from a study of blood T cell repertoires in COVID-19. Libraries were prepared by immunoSEQ multiplex PCR; TCRdb keeps only in-frame clonotypes and omits some of them. There are around 220,000 clones in the sample; approximately 81% occur only once, and 10% lies in the top ten. Germline V lookup: CDR1 KGHSH, CDR2 LQKENI. The V end was cut by 0 bases, the J end by 4 bases, with 11 bases between. This CDR3 has 15 amino acids. The sample comprised peripheral blood. V and J are TRBV18 and TRBJ2-3, with D perhaps matching TRBD2 (7 bases). The receptor's source is a woman older than 75 with acute or convalescent COVID-19. CDR3 DNA: TGTGCCAGCTCACCACCGGGGGGGCTCCCAGATACGCAGTATTTT. This codes for CASSPPGGLPDTQYF.